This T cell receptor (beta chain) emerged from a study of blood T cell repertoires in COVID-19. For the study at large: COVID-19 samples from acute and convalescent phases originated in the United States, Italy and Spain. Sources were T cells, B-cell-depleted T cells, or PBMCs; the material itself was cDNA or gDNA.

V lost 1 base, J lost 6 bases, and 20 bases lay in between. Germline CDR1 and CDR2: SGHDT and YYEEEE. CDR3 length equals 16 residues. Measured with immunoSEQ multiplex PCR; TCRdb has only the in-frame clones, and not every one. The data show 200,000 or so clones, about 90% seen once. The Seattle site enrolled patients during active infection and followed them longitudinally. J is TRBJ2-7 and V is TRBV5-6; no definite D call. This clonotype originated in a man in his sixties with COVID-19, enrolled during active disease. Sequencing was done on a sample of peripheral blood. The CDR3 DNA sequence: TGTGCCAGCAGCTTGTCGTCCGCTAGTTTCCCCATCGAGCAGTACTTC. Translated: CASSLSSASFPIEQYF.